The entry that follows covers one TCR beta chain sequence. Antigen unknown. Quantitative 5'-RACE with molecular barcodes generated TCR beta libraries. TCRdb reprocessed the 5' RACE reads via MiXCR and lists one record per CDR3 protein. The sample includes a few hundred thousand distinct CDR3 sequences, around 10% of them seen just once. These data are taken from a study of CD8 T cells in ankylosing spondylitis. Study-level findings and limits: Ankylosing spondylitis blood seemed to carry a telltale TCR beta motif made of several highly homologous variants. Disease-linked clones were CD8+ and relatively rare in peripheral blood. Reportedly, disease-linked clones are significantly enriched in ankylosing spondylitis patients' matched synovial fluid.

The receptor was derived from a male donor with ankylosing spondylitis or in good health (not recorded which). The sample taken for sequencing was blood, either unsorted or a sorted T cell fraction (not recorded which).

The CDR3 region is CASSRRIPPYEQYF. CDR3 in DNA: TGTGCCAGCAGTAGACGTATCCCACCCTACGAGCAGTACTTC. The rearrangement links TRBV28 to TRBJ2-7; no clear D. Trimming pared 5 bases from V and 2 bases from J, leaving 13 bases between. This CDR3 spans 14 amino acids. Germline lookup yields CDR1 MDHEN and CDR2 SYDVKM. The full variable domain, with the rest looked up from reference TRBV28 and TRBJ2-7, is DVKVTQSSRYLVKRTGEKVFLECVQDMDHENMFWYRQDPGLGLRLIYFSYDVKMKEKGDIPEGYSVSREKKERFSLILESASTNQTSMYLCASSRRIPPYEQYFGPGTRLTVT.